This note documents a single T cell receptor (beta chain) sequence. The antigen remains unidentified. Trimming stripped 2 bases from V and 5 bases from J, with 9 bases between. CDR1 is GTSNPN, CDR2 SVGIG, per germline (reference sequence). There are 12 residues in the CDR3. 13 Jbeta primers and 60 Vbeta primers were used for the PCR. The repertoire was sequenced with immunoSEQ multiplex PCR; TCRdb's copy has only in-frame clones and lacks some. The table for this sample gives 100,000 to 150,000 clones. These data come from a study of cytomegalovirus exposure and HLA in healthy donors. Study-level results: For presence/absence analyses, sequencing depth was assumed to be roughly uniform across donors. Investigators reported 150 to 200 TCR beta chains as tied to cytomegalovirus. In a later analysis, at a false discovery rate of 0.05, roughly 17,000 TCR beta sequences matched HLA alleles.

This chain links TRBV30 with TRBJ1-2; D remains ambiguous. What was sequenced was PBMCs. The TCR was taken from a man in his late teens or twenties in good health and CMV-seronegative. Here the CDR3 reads CAWSTAAYGYTF. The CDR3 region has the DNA TGTGCCTGGAGTACGGCAGCGTATGGCTACACCTTC.